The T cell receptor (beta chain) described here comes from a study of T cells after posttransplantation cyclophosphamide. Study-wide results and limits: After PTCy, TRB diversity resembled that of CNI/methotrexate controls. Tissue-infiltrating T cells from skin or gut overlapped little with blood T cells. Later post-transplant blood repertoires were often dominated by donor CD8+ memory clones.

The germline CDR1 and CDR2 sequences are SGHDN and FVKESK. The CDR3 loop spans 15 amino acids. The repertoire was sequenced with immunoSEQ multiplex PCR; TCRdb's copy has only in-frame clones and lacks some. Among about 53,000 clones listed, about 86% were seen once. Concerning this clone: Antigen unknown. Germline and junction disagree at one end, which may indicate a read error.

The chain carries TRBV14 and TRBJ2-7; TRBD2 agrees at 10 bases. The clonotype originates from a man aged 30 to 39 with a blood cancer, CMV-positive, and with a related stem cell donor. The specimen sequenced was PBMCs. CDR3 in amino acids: CASSQEVVAGGPEHF. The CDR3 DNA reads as TGTGCCAGCAGCCAAGAGGTGGTAGCGGGGGGACCTGAACACTTC.